These T cell receptor beta chains were read from a single sample in a study of blood T cell repertoires in COVID-19. Here immunoSEQ multiplex PCR was the method, and the copy in TCRdb shows in-frame clones only, minus some. In the table there are about 230,000 clones, 80% to 90% of which are singletons. Sequencing input: peripheral blood. The receptors here all came from an elderly man with acute or convalescent COVID-19. CDR3s include the opening cysteine and the closing phenylalanine or tryptophan. The D gene is left open where the match is weak. The size entry is marked missing in some rows and otherwise reads once, few, many or a size class.

>NA|TRBJ2-3|TRBV7-8|once
CASSQSAGDTQYF
TGTGCCAGCAGCCAAAGTGCGGGGGATACGCAGTATTTT
>NA|TRBJ2-5|TRBV20-1|once
CSASTGKETQYF
TGCAGTGCTAGTACGGGGAAAGAGACCCAGTACTTC
>NA|TRBJ1-2|TRBV11-2|NA
CASSPTGSSGYTF
TGTGCCAGCAGCCCTACAGGGAGTAGTGGCTACACCTTC
>NA|TRBJ2-1|TRBV7-8|NA
CASSLDYTYNEQFF
TGTGCCAGCAGCTTAGACTACACTTACAATGAGCAGTTCTTC
>NA|TRBJ1-2|TRBV4-2|NA
CASSQAGKTSGYGYTF
TGTGCCAGCAGCCAAGCAGGGAAGACGAGTGGCTATGGCTACACCTTC
>NA|TRBJ1-2|TRBV4-2|NA
CASSPWAGYNYGYTF
TGTGCCAGCAGCCCGTGGGCGGGGTACAACTATGGCTACACCTTC
>NA|TRBJ2-5|TRBV7-9|NA
CASSREPLETQYF
TGTGCCAGCAGCCGCGAGCCTTTGGAGACCCAGTACTTC
>NA|TRBJ1-4|TRBV3-1/TRBV3-2|NA
CASSHRTGNNEKLFF
TGTGCCAGCAGCCACCGGACGGGGAATAATGAAAAACTGTTTTTT
>NA|TRBJ1-5|TRBV7-8|NA
CASSLAGRRSNQPQHF
TGTGCCAGCAGCTTAGCGGGCCGGAGGAGCAATCAGCCCCAGCATTTT
>NA|TRBJ2-7|TRBV11-2|NA
CASSQMGVREQYF
TGTGCCAGCAGCCAGATGGGCGTCAGAGAGCAGTACTTC
>NA|TRBJ2-3|TRBV5-1|few
CASSTRLVSGTDTQYF
TGCGCCAGCAGCACTAGACTAGTTAGTGGCACAGATACGCAGTATTTT
>NA|TRBJ1-1|TRBV27|NA
CASSLFRGRREAFF
TGTGCCAGCAGTTTATTCCGGGGTAGAAGGGAAGCTTTCTTT
>TRBD2|TRBJ2-2|TRBV7-9|NA
CASSFSSGGAGELFF
TGTGCCAGCAGCTTCTCTAGCGGGGGAGCCGGGGAGCTGTTTTTT
>NA|TRBJ2-3|TRBV5-5|once
CASSQDGTPATGTQYF
TGTGCCAGCAGCCAGGACGGGACACCTGCGACTGGAACGCAGTATTTT